The clone carrying this T cell receptor beta chain was detected once. The data were taken from a study of shared clonotypes between healthy human individuals. Looking at the study overall: Per-donor plates numbered three CD4 naive, three CD4 memory, two CD8 naive and one CD8 memory.

Germline loops: CDR1 SNHLY, CDR2 FYNNEI. The CDR3 totals 14 residues. J gave up 8 bases and V 5 bases, and 11 bases lay outside the gene matches. Assay: immunoSEQ multiplex PCR; the TCRdb copy retains only in-frame clones and omits some. This sample carries around 340,000 clones, about 70% of them seen once, and the ten largest clones take about 10%. This chain joins TRBV2 and TRBJ1-1; the match to TRBD1 covers 7 bases. The sequence derives from a man under 40 in good health. Sequenced material: memory CD4+ T cells sorted from blood. This sample's subset: CD45RA-negative fraction. Here the CDR3 reads CASSTGDQLAEAFF. The CDR3 nucleotides read TGTGCCAGCAGTACAGGGGACCAGCTGGCCGAAGCTTTCTTT.